The clone carrying this T cell receptor (beta chain) was found many times. Its specificity is unknown. TCRdb re-analysed the 5' RACE reads in MiXCR, keeping a single row per CDR3 protein. The sample records approximately 590,000 distinct CDR3 sequences, roughly 9.5% being singletons. All donors were healthy Caucasians. The record originates from a study of identical twins. Study-wide results and caveats: It was possible that invariant MAIT and iNKT cells partly confounded the zero-insertion analyses. Donors were not followed over many years; analysis was cross-sectional.

This CDR3 has 13 amino acids. The ends were cut back, 0 bases at V and 3 bases at J, with 4 bases in the middle. Germline V gene lookup returns CDR1 SGHKS and CDR2 YYEKEE (reference sequence). These same records also appear under a second study, on yellow fever vaccine responses in identical twins.

This receptor was identified in a woman aged 18-29 years in good health. What was sequenced was PBMCs. The gene calls are TRBV5-5 and TRBJ1-5, with no clear D. As DNA, the CDR3 is TGTGCCAGCAGCTTGGATGTCAATCAGCCCCAGCATTTT. Translated: CASSLDVNQPQHF.